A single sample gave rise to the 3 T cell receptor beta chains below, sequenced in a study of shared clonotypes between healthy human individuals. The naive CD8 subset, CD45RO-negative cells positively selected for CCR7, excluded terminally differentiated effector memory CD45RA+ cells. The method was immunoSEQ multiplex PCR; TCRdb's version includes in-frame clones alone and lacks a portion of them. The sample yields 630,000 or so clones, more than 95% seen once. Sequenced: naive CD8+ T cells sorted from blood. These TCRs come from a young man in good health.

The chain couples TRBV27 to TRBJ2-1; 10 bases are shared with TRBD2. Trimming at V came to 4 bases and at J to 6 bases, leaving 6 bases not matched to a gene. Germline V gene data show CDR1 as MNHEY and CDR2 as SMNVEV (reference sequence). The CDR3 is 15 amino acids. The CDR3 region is CASSSLAGRGNEQFF. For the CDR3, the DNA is TGTGCCAGCAGTTCACTAGCGGGGCGAGGCAATGAGCAGTTCTTC.

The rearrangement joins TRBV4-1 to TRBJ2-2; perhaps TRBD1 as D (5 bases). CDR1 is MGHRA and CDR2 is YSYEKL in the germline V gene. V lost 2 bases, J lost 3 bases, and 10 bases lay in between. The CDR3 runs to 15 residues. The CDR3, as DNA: TGCGCCAGCAGCCAATTCCTAGGGGACACCGGGGAGCTGTTTTTT. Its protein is CASSQFLGDTGELFF.

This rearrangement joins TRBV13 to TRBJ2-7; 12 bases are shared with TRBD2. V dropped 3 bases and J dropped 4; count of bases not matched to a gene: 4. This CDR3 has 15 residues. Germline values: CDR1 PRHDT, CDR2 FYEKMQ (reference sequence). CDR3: CASSLRLAGVYEQYF. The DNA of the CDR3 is TGTGCCAGCAGCTTGAGACTAGCGGGAGTTTACGAGCAGTACTTC.